A selection of T cell receptor beta chains follows, all from one sample in a study of shared clonotypes between healthy human individuals. This table comes from immunoSEQ multiplex PCR, and its TCRdb copy is limited to in-frame clones, with some not included. The sample includes roughly 1 million clones, around four fifths of them seen just once. Sequencing was carried out using memory CD4+ T cells sorted from blood. These receptors were taken from a man younger than 35 in good health. Each CDR3 is given with its conserved first and last residue. The D gene is left open where the match is weak. The listing skips clone size in some rows; elsewhere it reads once, few, many or a size class.

TGTGCCAGCAAGTATAGGATTGGCCCAAATCAGCCCCAGCATTTT	CASKYRIGPNQPQHF	TRBV6-6	many	TRBJ1-5	-
TGCGCCCTTATGGCGGCAGGGGGGGACTTTAGCAATCAGCCCCAGCATTTT	CALMAAGGDFSNQPQHF	TRBV5-1	many	TRBJ1-5	TRBD1
TGTGCCAGCAGTTCGTGGGGACGGGGTGGCTACACCTTC	CASSSWGRGGYTF	TRBV6-5	few	TRBJ1-2	-
TGCAGCGTTCAGCTACTCTCCAACGGGCAGTTCTTC	CSVQLLSNGQFF	TRBV29-1	-	TRBJ2-1	-
TGTGCCAGCAGCTTAGAGGGGCTAGCGGGAATTAGCTTCGATACAGATACGCAGTATTTT	CASSLEGLAGISFDTDTQYF	TRBV11-2	few	TRBJ2-3	TRBD2
TGTGCCAGCAGCTCCGTACAGGAGTGGGGCTACACCTTC	CASSSVQEWGYTF	TRBV5-4	-	TRBJ1-2	-
TGTGCCAGCAGCCCGACAGGGGGCCCAGATACGCAGTATTTT	CASSPTGGPDTQYF	TRBV7-3	-	TRBJ2-3	TRBD1
TGTGCCAGTAGTACCCTCCCGGGACTAGCGGGAGGGAGCTCCTACAATGAGCAGTTCTTC	CASSTLPGLAGGSSYNEQFF	TRBV19	few	TRBJ2-1	TRBD2
TGCGCCAGCAGCTTCTACGGACTAGAGGGTGAGCAGTTCTTC	CASSFYGLEGEQFF	TRBV5-1	-	TRBJ2-1	TRBD2
TGTGCCATTTCCCCTAGCAATCAGCCCCAGCATTTT	CAISPSNQPQHF	TRBV6-5	-	TRBJ1-5	-
TGTGCCAGCACTCTCCCCCTAGCGGGGGGCCCAGGGAAGCAGTTCTTC	CASTLPLAGGPGKQFF	TRBV28	-	TRBJ2-1	TRBD2
TGTGCCACCGCTGGACTAGCGGGAGGGCCGAGCACCGGGGAGCTGTTTTTT	CATAGLAGGPSTGELFF	TRBV10-3	-	TRBJ2-2	TRBD2
TGCAGCGTCCTGACGGACAGGGGTTACGAGCAGTACTTC	CSVLTDRGYEQYF	TRBV29-1	-	TRBJ2-7	TRBD1
TGTGCCTGGAGTCCAATCATCTCTGGAAACACCATATATTTT	CAWSPIISGNTIYF	TRBV30	-	TRBJ1-3	-
TGTGCCAGCTCACCAAGACAGGGGGAGACCCAGTACTTC	CASSPRQGETQYF	TRBV18	-	TRBJ2-5	TRBD1
TGTGCCAGCAGCTTAAGACCAGGGATGAACACTGAAGCTTTCTTT	CASSLRPGMNTEAFF	TRBV7-3	-	TRBJ1-1	-
TGTGCCAGCAGTTTGACTAGCGGGAGCTTCGCAGATACGCAGTATTTT	CASSLTSGSFADTQYF	TRBV5-4	-	TRBJ2-3	TRBD2
TGTGCCAGCAGTGAACCAGTCTATGGCTACACCTTC	CASSEPVYGYTF	TRBV25-1	-	TRBJ1-2	-